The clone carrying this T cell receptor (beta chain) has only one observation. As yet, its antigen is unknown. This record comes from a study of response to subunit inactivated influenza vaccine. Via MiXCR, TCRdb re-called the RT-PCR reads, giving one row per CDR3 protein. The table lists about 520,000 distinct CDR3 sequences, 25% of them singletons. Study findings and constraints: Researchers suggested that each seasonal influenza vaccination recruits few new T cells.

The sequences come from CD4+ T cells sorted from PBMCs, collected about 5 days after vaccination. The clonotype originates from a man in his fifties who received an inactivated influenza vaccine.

The CDR3 DNA reads as TGCGCCAGCAGCCCATGGGACAGGGACTTCTCTGGGGCCAACGTCCTGACTTTC. This translates into CASSPWDRDFSGANVLTF. V and J are TRBV4-1 and TRBJ2-6; 9 bases are shared with TRBD1. Germline V CDR1 and CDR2: MGHRA, YSYEKL. CDR3 length: 18 residues. The V gene end was trimmed by 4 bases and the J gene end by 0 bases; junction bases not matched to a gene: 7.